This TCR beta chain was sequenced in a study of shared clonotypes between healthy human individuals. CDR3 length equals 12 residues. V gave up 6 bases and J gave up 2 bases, with 8 bases separating them. Germline CDR1 is GTSNPN and CDR2 is SVGIG (reference sequence). The protocol was immunoSEQ multiplex PCR, while the TCRdb copy is restricted to in-frame clones and leaves out a portion. This repertoire shows about 680,000 clones, 92% found once; its top ten account for nearly 25%. CD45RO-negative cells were positively selected for CCR7, leaving out terminally differentiated effector memory CD45RA+ cells.

Sequenced material: naive CD8+ T cells sorted from blood. The sequence came from a man aged 25-45 years in good health. The chain employs TRBV30 and TRBJ1-5, with TRBD1 as a possible D gene (6 bases). CDR3 bases: TGTGCCTGTAGACAGGGCAATCAGCCCCAGCATTTT. Its translation: CACRQGNQPQHF.